Listed here are 8 T cell receptor beta chains from one sample, sequenced in a study of Ad26.COV2.S vaccination and SARS-CoV-2 variants. Clones were read by immunoSEQ multiplex PCR, and TCRdb kept only the in-frame ones, dropping some. This repertoire shows about 350,000 clones, approximately 90% found once; its top ten account for around 5%. Specified treatment: some 19 received Ad26.COV2.S at low or high dose, single or two shots; about 5 received placebo; per-sample allocation not given. Sampling was performed 63 days after the first vaccine or placebo injection. Material: peripheral blood, obtained in a trial of Ad26.COV2.S vaccine versus placebo. Receptors originate from a person aged 18-65 years who received the Ad26.COV2.S COVID-19 vaccine or a placebo.

The CDR3 region is CASSDWGYNEQFF. The DNA for the CDR3 is TGTGCCAGCAGCGACTGGGGATACAATGAGCAGTTCTTC. The chain links TRBV6-5 to TRBJ2-1, with D uncertain. V was trimmed by 6 bases and J by 4 bases, leaving 10 bases between them. The CDR3 runs to 13 residues. Germline CDR1 MNHEY, CDR2 SVGAGI.

J is TRBJ2-5 and V is TRBV2; TRBD2 matches 12 bases. Germline CDR1 reads SNHLY; CDR2 reads FYNNEI. The junction had 7 bases not matched to a gene; V was cut back by 8 bases and J by 3 bases. The CDR3 consists of 15 residues. CDR3 amino acids: CASGGLAGGEETQYF. DNA of the CDR3: TGTGCCAGCGGGGGGCTAGCGGGAGGGGAAGAGACCCAGTACTTC. Full variable domain (missing parts from reference TRBV2 and TRBJ2-5): EPEVTQTPSHQVTQMGQEVILRCVPISNHLYFYWYRQILGQKVEFLVSFYNNEISEKSEIFDDQFSVERPDGSNFTLKIRSTKLEDSAMYFCASGGLAGGEETQYFGPGTRLLVL.

The gene calls are TRBV15 and TRBJ2-5; no clear D gene. CDR3 size: 15 residues. Between the trimmed V and J ends, which lost 0 bases and 1 base, there was a span of 9 bases. Germline CDR1 reads LNHNV; CDR2 reads YYDKDF (reference sequence). DNA for the CDR3: TGTGCCACCAGCAGAGATACCGCGAGCCAAGAGACCCAGTACTTC. Translation: CATSRDTASQETQYF.

The rearrangement links TRBV6-5 to TRBJ1-1; a weak D match, TRBD1 (5 bases). CDR1 is MNHEY and CDR2 is SVGAGI in the germline V gene. This CDR3 has 12 amino acids. With 10 bases removed from V and 8 bases from J, the gap between germline ends came to 17 bases. The CDR3 bases are TGTGCCATCCTGAGGGCGGGGGGAGAAGCTTTCTTT. It encodes CAILRAGGEAFF.

The chain links TRBV25-1 to TRBJ1-5; D might be TRBD1 (5 bases). Germline values: CDR1 MGHDK, CDR2 SYGVNS. V lost 2 bases, J lost 6 bases, and 11 bases lay in between. This CDR3 has 14 residues. The CDR3 spells CASSEGRVGQPQHF. The CDR3 region has the DNA TGTGCCAGCAGTGAAGGCAGGGTGGGTCAGCCCCAGCATTTT.

V usage is TRBV5-1 and J usage is TRBJ2-5; the match to TRBD2 covers 8 bases. V shed 5 bases, J shed 4 bases, and the junction held 7 bases outside the gene matches. This CDR3 spans 14 amino acids. Germline V gene sequence: CDR1 SGHRS, CDR2 YFSETQ. The CDR3 DNA is TGCGCCAGCAGACTAGCGGCCCTAGGAGAGACCCAGTACTTC. Its translation is CASRLAALGETQYF.

V is TRBV29-1 and J is TRBJ2-1; D remains ambiguous. This CDR3 is 14 amino acids long. Germline V CDR1 and CDR2: SQVTM, ANQGSEA. The germline V and J ends were trimmed by 6 bases and 0 bases, with 12 bases remaining between them. The CDR3 bases are TGCAGCGTGCTAGGAGAATCCTCCTACAATGAGCAGTTCTTC. Protein: CSVLGESSYNEQFF.

The V call is TRBV19, the J call TRBJ2-7, with TRBD2 matching over 8 bases. CDR1 is LNHDA, CDR2 SQIVND, per germline (reference sequence). This CDR3 has 15 residues. Trimming cost V 9 bases and J 3 bases; bases outside gene matches: 13. In nucleotides, the CDR3 is TGTGCCAGCAGCTACAGGGCGGGAGGTTTCTACGAGCAGTACTTC. Protein sequence: CASSYRAGGFYEQYF.